This T cell receptor beta chain was retrieved from a study of blood T cell repertoires in COVID-19. About the research overall: Specimens from acute and convalescent COVID-19 originated in the United States, Italy and Spain. Sample material is recorded as cDNA or gDNA derived from T cells, B-cell-depleted T cells, or PBMCs.

As processed by the authors: Reference gene primer amplification gave estimated nucleated cell counts. Repertoires were generated with immunoSEQ multiplex PCR, while TCRdb's copy carries only in-frame clones and drops some. V, J and clone size were drawn from that table, and D and trimming were deduced from the DNA. The table shows 120,000 or so clones, with 85% to 90% occurring only once. The clonotype originates from a human donor in a cohort sampled during active COVID-19. Input material: peripheral blood.

Here the CDR3 DNA reads TGTGCCAGCAGTGAAATAAGGAGGGAGCTACCAATCACGCAGTTCTTC. Its protein is CASSEIRRELPITQFF. The V gene is TRBV2, the J gene TRBJ2-1; D is possibly TRBD2 (6 bases). V lost 2 bases, J lost 12 bases, and 23 bases lay in between. The CDR3 is made up of 16 amino acids. Germline-derived CDR1 and CDR2 are SNHLY and FYNNEI.